This TCR beta chain came from a study of T cell responses to AZD1222 COVID-19 vaccine. Clones were read by immunoSEQ multiplex PCR, and TCRdb kept only the in-frame ones, dropping some. Of fewer than 120,000 clones listed, about 95% are singletons. Germline V CDR1 and CDR2: LNHDA, SQIVND (reference sequence). Trimming took off 4 bases at V and 1 base at J, with 11 bases between the two ends. The CDR3 is made up of 14 amino acids. This chain connects TRBV19 to TRBJ2-7; D may be TRBD1 (5 bases). This clonotype was obtained from an adult who received the AZD1222 COVID-19 vaccine. The source material was peripheral blood, sampled 28 days after the second AZD1222 dose. CDR3 sequence (DNA): TGTGCCAGTAGTAACGACAGAGGTTCCTACGAGCAGTACTTC. It encodes CASSNDRGSYEQYF.